This T cell receptor beta chain was observed in a study of cytomegalovirus exposure and HLA in healthy donors. Background on the study: Around 86 million unique TCRs, all from HLA-typed donors, were included in an early release of the data. Study outcomes and limitations: An apparent linkage of common viral pathogens to several of the most significant clusters emerged in a later analysis.

The PCR ran on 60 Vbeta and 13 Jbeta primers. Produced via immunoSEQ multiplex PCR; TCRdb's table is partial and in-frame only. The sample records about 200,000 clones, 79% being singletons. Notes on this clone: Its target is not known.

Each of the donors was a healthy bone marrow donor. The CDR3 runs 14 residues. Trimming cost V 2 bases and J 4 bases; bases outside gene matches: 2. The germline gives CDR1 SGHNT, CDR2 YYREEE (reference sequence). The chain has TRBV5-4 and TRBJ1-5; 8 bases match TRBD1. The clonotype originates from a man aged 45-65 years in good health and CMV-seronegative. Sequencing was carried out using PBMCs. The CDR3 region is CASSFTGGNQPQHF. For the CDR3, the DNA is TGTGCCAGCAGCTTTACAGGGGGAAATCAGCCCCAGCATTTT.